The sequence of this T cell receptor beta chain was determined in a study of OX40 agonist ivuxolimab in advanced cancers. Study at large: The patients' treatment was ivuxolimab, an agonistic anti-OX40 (CD134) antibody. Patients receiving dose escalation had hepatocellular carcinoma, melanoma, renal cell or head and neck cancer. Overall study findings and caveats: At doses 0.1 to 3.0 mg/kg, CD4+ and CD8+ clones expanded.

No patient had autoimmune disease or received systemic immunosuppression. A word on this clone: Its antigen remains unidentified.

V gave up 4 bases and J gave up 6 bases, with 12 bases separating them. CDR1 SNHLY and CDR2 FYNNEI come from the germline V gene. The CDR3 is 14 residues long. Libraries were prepared by immunoSEQ multiplex PCR; TCRdb keeps only in-frame clonotypes and omits some of them. Of under 90,000 clones in the sample, roughly nine tenths were seen once. The source material was CD4+ or CD8+ T cells sorted from blood, sampled in a trial of the OX40 agonist ivuxolimab. The V gene is TRBV2, the J gene TRBJ2-2; possibly TRBD2 for D (6 bases). The source of this sequence is an adult with an advanced solid tumor such as melanoma, head and neck, liver or kidney cancer. The chain's CDR3 is CASSGRDWSGELFF. CDR3 DNA: TGTGCCAGCAGTGGGAGGGACTGGTCCGGGGAGCTGTTTTTT.